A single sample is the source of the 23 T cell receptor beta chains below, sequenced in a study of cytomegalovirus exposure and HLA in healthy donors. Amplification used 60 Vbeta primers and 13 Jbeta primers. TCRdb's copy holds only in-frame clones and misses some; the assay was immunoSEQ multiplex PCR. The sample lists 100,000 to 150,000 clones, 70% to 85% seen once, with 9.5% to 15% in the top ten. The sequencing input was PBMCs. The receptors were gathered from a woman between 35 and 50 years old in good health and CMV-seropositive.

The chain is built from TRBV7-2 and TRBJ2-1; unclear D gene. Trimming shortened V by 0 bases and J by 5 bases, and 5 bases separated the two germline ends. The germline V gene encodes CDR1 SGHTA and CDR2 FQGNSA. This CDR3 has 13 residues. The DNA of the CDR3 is TGTGCCAGCAGCTTAGCGCGGAACAATGAGCAGTTCTTC. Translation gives CASSLARNNEQFF.

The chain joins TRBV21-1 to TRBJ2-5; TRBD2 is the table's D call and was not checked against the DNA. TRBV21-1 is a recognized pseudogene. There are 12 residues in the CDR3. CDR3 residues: CASSKRRETQYF. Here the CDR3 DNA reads TGTGCCAGCAGCAAACGGAGGGAGACCCAGTACTTC.

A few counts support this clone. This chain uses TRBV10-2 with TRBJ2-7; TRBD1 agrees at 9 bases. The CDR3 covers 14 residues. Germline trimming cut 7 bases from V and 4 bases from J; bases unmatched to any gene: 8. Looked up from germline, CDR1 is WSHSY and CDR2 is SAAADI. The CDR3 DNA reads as TGCGCCAGCATGAAGGGACAGGGTCTTTACGAGCAGTACTTC. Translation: CASMKGQGLYEQYF.

The CDR3 spells CASSHFGSGTDYEQYF. For the CDR3, the DNA is TGCGCCAGCAGCCATTTTGGTAGCGGGACCGACTACGAGCAGTACTTC. This chain connects TRBV4-1 to TRBJ2-7; TRBD2 matches 8 bases. Germline V gives CDR1 MGHRA, CDR2 YSYEKL. The CDR3 loop spans 16 amino acids. J gave up 3 bases and V 3 bases, and 10 bases lay outside the gene matches.

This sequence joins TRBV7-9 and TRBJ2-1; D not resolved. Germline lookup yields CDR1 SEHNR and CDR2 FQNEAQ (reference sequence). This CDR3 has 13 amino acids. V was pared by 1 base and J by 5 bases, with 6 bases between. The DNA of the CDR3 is TGTGCCAGCAGCTTAGGACTTCACAATGAGCAGTTCTTC. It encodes CASSLGLHNEQFF.

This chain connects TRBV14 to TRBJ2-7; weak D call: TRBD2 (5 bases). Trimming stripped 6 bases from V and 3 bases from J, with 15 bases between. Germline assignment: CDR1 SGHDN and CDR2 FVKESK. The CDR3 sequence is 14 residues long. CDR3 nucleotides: TGTGCCAGCAGTAAAGCCCCGGGAAACTACGAGCAGTACTTC. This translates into CASSKAPGNYEQYF.

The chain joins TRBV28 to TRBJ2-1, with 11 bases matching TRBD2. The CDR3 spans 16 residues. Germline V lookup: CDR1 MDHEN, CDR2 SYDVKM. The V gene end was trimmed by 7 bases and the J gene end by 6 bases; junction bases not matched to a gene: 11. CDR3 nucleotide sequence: TGTGCCAGCACCCCGGGACTAGCGGACCTTTCCAATGAGCAGTTCTTC. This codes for CASTPGLADLSNEQFF.

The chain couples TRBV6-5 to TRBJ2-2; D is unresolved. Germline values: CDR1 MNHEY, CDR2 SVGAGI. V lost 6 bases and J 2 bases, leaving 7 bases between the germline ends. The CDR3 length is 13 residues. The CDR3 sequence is CASSPTNTGELFF. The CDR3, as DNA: TGTGCCAGCAGCCCCACTAACACCGGGGAGCTGTTTTTT.

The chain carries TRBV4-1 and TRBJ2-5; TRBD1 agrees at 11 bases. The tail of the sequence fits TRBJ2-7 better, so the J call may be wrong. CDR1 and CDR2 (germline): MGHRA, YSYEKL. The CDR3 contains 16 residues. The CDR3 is CASSQVLGTGGYEQYF. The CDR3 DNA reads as TGCGCCAGCAGCCAAGTGCTGGGGACAGGGGGTTACGAGCAGTACTTC.

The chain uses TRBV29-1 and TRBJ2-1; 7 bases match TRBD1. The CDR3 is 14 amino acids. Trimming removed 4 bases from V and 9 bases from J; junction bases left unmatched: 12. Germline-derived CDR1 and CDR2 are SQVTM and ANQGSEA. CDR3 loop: CSVAWLGGRGEQFF. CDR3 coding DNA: TGCAGCGTTGCTTGGCTAGGGGGCCGGGGTGAGCAGTTCTTC.

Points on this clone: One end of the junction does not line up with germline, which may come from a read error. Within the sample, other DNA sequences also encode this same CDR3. The CDR3 sequence is CASSSDVGVGNQPQHF. Written as DNA, the CDR3 is TGTGCCAGCAGCTCAGACGTAGGGGTAGGCAATCAGCCCCAGCATTTT. The rearrangement links TRBV4-1 to TRBJ1-5; D is possibly TRBD1 (5 bases). CDR3 length equals 16 residues. Germline CDR1 reads MGHRA; CDR2 reads YSYEKL.

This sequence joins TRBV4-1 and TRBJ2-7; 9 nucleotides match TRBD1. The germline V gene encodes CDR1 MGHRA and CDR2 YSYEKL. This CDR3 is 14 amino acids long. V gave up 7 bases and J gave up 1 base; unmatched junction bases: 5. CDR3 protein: CASNEGQGSYEQYF. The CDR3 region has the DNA TGCGCCAGCAACGAAGGACAGGGGTCCTACGAGCAGTACTTC.

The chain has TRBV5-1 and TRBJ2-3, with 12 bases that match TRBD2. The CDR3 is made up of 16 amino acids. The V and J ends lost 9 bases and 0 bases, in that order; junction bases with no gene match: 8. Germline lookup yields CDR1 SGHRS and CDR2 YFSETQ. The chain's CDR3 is CATTSGRGISTDTQYF. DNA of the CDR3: TGCGCCACGACTAGCGGGAGAGGGATTAGCACAGATACGCAGTATTTT.

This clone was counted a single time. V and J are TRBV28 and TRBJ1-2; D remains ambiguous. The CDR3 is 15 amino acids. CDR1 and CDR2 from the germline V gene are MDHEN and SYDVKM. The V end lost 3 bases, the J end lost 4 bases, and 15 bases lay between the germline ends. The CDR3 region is CASSLGAGLTYGYTF. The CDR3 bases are TGTGCCAGCAGTTTGGGTGCCGGACTGACCTATGGCTACACCTTC.

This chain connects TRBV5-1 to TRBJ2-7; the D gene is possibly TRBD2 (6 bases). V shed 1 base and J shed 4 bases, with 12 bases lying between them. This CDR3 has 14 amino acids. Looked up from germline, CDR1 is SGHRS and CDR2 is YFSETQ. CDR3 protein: CASSLSSVQYEQYF. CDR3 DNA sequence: TGCGCCAGCAGCTTGTCTAGCGTTCAATACGAGCAGTACTTC.

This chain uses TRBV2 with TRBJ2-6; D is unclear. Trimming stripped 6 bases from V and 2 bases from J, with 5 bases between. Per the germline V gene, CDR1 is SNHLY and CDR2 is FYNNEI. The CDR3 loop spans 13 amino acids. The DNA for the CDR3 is TGTGCCAGCAGGGGCGCTGGGGCCAACGTCCTGACTTTC. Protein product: CASRGAGANVLTF.

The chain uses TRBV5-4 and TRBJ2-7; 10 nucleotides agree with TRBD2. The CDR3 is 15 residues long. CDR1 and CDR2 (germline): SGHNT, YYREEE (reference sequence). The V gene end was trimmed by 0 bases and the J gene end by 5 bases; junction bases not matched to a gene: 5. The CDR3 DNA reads TGTGCCAGCAGCTTGGGGGGACTAGCGTTCAACGAGCAGTACTTC. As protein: CASSLGGLAFNEQYF.

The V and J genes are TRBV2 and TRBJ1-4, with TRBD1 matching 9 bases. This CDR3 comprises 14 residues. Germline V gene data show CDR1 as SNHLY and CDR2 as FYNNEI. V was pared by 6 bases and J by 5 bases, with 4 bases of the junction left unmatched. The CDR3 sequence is CASRKGTGNEKLFF. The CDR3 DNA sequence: TGTGCCAGCAGAAAGGGGACAGGGAATGAAAAACTGTTTTTT.

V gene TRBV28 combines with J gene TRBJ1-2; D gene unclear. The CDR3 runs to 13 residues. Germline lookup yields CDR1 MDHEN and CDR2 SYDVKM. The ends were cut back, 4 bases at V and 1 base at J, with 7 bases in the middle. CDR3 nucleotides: TGTGCCAGCAGTTACGGCGGTAACTATGGCTACACCTTC. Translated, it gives CASSYGGNYGYTF.

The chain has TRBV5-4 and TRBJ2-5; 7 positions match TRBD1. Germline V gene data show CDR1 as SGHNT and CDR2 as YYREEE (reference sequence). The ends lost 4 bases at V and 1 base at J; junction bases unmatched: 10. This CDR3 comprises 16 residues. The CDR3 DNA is TGTGCCAGCAGCGAGAAAACTGGACAGGCCCAAGAGACCCAGTACTTC. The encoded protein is CASSEKTGQAQETQYF.

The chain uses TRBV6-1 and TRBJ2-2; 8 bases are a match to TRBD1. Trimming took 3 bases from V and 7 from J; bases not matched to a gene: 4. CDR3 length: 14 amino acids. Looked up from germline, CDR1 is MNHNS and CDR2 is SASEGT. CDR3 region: CASSEDRVIGELFF. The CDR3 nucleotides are TGTGCCAGCAGTGAGGACAGGGTGATCGGGGAGCTGTTTTTT.

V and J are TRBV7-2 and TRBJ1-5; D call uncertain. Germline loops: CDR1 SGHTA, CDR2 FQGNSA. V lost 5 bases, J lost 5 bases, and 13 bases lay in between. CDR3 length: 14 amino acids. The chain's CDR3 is CASSAVVGDQPQHF. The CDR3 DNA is TGTGCCAGCAGCGCGGTAGTCGGGGATCAGCCCCAGCATTTT.

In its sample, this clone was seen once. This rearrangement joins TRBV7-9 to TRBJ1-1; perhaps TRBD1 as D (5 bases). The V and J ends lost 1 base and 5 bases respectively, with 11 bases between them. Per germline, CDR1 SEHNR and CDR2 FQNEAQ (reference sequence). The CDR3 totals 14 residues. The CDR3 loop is CASSLESGGTEAFF. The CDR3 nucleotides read TGTGCCAGCAGCTTAGAGTCCGGGGGGACTGAAGCTTTCTTT.